The next 30 T cell receptor beta chains were all read from a single sample in a study of monozygotic twins with inflammatory bowel disease. For each CDR3 protein, TCRdb gives one entry from its re-call of the 5' RACE reads, without DNA. Its table records approximately 100,000 distinct CDR3 sequences. The sequencing input was blood. The source is a human donor with ulcerative colitis or Crohn's disease, or a healthy co-twin of an affected twin (not recorded which).

The chain recombines TRBV5-1 with TRBJ2-7. The germline V gene has CDR1 SGHRS and CDR2 YFSETQ. The CDR3 loop spans 14 amino acids. CDR3 in amino acids: CASSHRDASYEQYF.

This rearrangement joins TRBV18 to TRBJ2-1; as DNA is missing, the TRBD2 call by TCRdb cannot be tested. Germline CDR1 and CDR2: KGHSH and LQKENI. The CDR3 extends over 15 amino acids. CDR3 protein: CASSPSGSSYNEQFF.

V usage is TRBV7-2 and J usage is TRBJ2-7. The CDR3 contains 12 residues. The germline V gene has CDR1 SGHTA and CDR2 FQGNSA. CDR3 region: CASSPDPNEQYF.

This chain joins TRBV7-9 and TRBJ2-7; no DNA is available, so the TRBD1 call from TCRdb remains unchecked. Germline V gives CDR1 SEHNR, CDR2 FQNEAQ (reference sequence). CDR3 length: 15 residues. The CDR3 reads CASSLLDSPVYEQYF.

The chain has TRBV28 and TRBJ1-5. The CDR3 covers 13 residues. Germline CDR1 and CDR2: MDHEN and SYDVKM. CDR3 region: CASSLLNNQPQHF.

The chain is built from TRBV20-1 and TRBJ2-1; TCRdb designates TRBD2, a call that cannot be tested without DNA. The CDR3 length is 16 residues. Germline loops: CDR1 DFQATT, CDR2 SNEGSKA (reference sequence). CDR3 amino acids: CSASRHPSGGAYEQFF.

The J gene is TRBJ2-7, the V gene TRBV20-1; TCRdb gives TRBD2 as the D gene, but with no DNA this cannot be confirmed. The CDR3 extends over 15 amino acids. Looked up from germline, CDR1 is DFQATT and CDR2 is SNEGSKA (reference sequence). This CDR3 reads CSARETSGAPHEQYF.

This chain uses TRBV27 with TRBJ2-3; TCRdb designates TRBD1, a call that cannot be tested without DNA. This CDR3 has 16 amino acids. Germline V gene lookup returns CDR1 MNHEY and CDR2 SMNVEV (reference sequence). This chain's CDR3 is CASSLRQGSFTDTQYF.

V usage is TRBV12-3 or TRBV12-4 and J usage is TRBJ2-3; TCRdb names TRBD1, which stays unverified in the absence of DNA. CDR3 length: 16 amino acids. This CDR3 is CASSFNGQGGTDTQYF.

The chain couples TRBV20-1 to TRBJ1-1; the D call of TRBD1 rests on TCRdb alone, since no DNA is present to check it. The germline CDR1 and CDR2 sequences are DFQATT and SNEGSKA (reference sequence). The CDR3 totals 15 residues. The CDR3 spells CSARARETVNTEAFF.

CDR3: CASSLGPTGDTEAFF. The J gene is TRBJ1-1, the V gene TRBV13; TCRdb gives TRBD1 as the D gene, but with no DNA this cannot be confirmed. CDR1 is PRHDT, CDR2 FYEKMQ, per germline (reference sequence). The CDR3 is made up of 15 amino acids.

The V call is TRBV20-1, the J call TRBJ2-3; TCRdb lists TRBD2, though no DNA is available to test this call. The CDR3 contains 16 residues. The V gene's germline CDR1 is DFQATT and CDR2 SNEGSKA (reference sequence). The CDR3 reads CSAYGPSVEDTDTQYF.

V usage is TRBV15 and J usage is TRBJ1-1; TCRdb names TRBD1, which stays unverified in the absence of DNA. The germline CDR1 and CDR2 sequences are LNHNV and YYDKDF (reference sequence). This CDR3 has 15 amino acids. CDR3 amino acids: CATSTALRGWDEAFF.

The CDR3 is CASTEMGEADTQYF. This chain joins TRBV7-6 and TRBJ2-3; TCRdb outputs TRBD2, but without DNA this stays unchecked. The length of the CDR3 is 14 residues. Germline loops: CDR1 SGHVS, CDR2 FNYEAQ.

The V call is TRBV5-6, the J call TRBJ1-6. CDR3 length equals 12 residues. Germline assignment: CDR1 SGHDT and CDR2 YYEEEE. Here the CDR3 reads CASSYGPWPLHF.

The chain has TRBV20-1 and TRBJ2-7; TCRdb's assignment of TRBD1 cannot be checked, as there is no DNA. The CDR3 totals 14 residues. CDR1 is DFQATT, CDR2 SNEGSKA, per germline (reference sequence). Here the CDR3 reads CSAEAGRGGYEQYF.

This rearrangement joins TRBV7-9 to TRBJ1-3. Germline loops: CDR1 SEHNR, CDR2 FQNEAQ (reference sequence). The CDR3 has 17 amino acids. CDR3 in amino acids: CASSLPRGQTSGNTIYF.

The CDR3 here is CSVGLLPDTQYF. The chain recombines TRBV29-1 with TRBJ2-3; TCRdb names TRBD2, which stays unverified in the absence of DNA. Germline V gene data show CDR1 as SQVTM and CDR2 as ANQGSEA. CDR3 length: 12 residues.

J is TRBJ2-1 and V is TRBV5-1; TCRdb calls TRBD1, which cannot be checked without DNA. CDR1 and CDR2 (germline): SGHRS, YFSETQ. There are 14 residues in the CDR3. This chain's CDR3 is CASSGQGAHNEQFF.

The chain has TRBV7-2 and TRBJ2-5; TCRdb proposes TRBD1, but this gene call is untestable without DNA. The CDR3 spans 15 residues. Germline CDR1 SGHTA, CDR2 FQGNSA. The CDR3: CASSLATGTQETQYF. Full variable domain (outside the CDR3, taken from reference TRBV7-2 and TRBJ2-5): GAGVSQSPSNKVTEKGKDVELRCDPISGHTALYWYRQSLGQGLEFLIYFQGNSAPDKSGLPSDRFSAERTGGSVSTLTIQRTQQEDSAVYLCASSLATGTQETQYFGPGTRLLVL.

V and J are TRBV6-2 or TRBV6-3 and TRBJ2-7; the TCRdb call, TRBD1, lacks DNA for checking. CDR3 length equals 11 residues. CDR1 and CDR2 (germline): MNHEY, SVGEGT. The CDR3 protein is CASGQGREQYF.

The chain has TRBV20-1 and TRBJ1-4; TCRdb's D gene call, TRBD1, goes unchecked for lack of DNA. From germline, CDR1 is DFQATT and CDR2 SNEGSKA (reference sequence). The CDR3 extends over 13 amino acids. This CDR3 is CSARRGTNEKLFF.

The chain's CDR3 is CSARDLTELLTNEKLFF. The rearrangement joins TRBV20-1 to TRBJ1-4. Germline CDR1 and CDR2: DFQATT and SNEGSKA (reference sequence). CDR3 length: 17 amino acids.

This chain joins TRBV12-3 or TRBV12-4 and TRBJ2-2; lacking DNA, the TRBD1 call made by TCRdb goes unchecked. The CDR3 extends over 13 amino acids. CDR3 protein: CANRDRGGGELFF.

This chain connects TRBV12-3 or TRBV12-4 to TRBJ2-1; TCRdb proposes TRBD2, but this gene call is untestable without DNA. The CDR3 contains 17 residues. The chain's CDR3 is CASSMYSGGLSYNEQFF.

The chain has TRBV7-8 and TRBJ1-5; TCRdb reports TRBD1, a call that lacks DNA to check it against. CDR3 length: 15 residues. Germline-derived CDR1 and CDR2 are SGHVS and FQNEAQ. The CDR3 is CASRARGGSNQPQHF.

The chain has TRBV9 and TRBJ2-3; the TCRdb D gene call, TRBD2, has no DNA to confirm it. The CDR3 contains 16 residues. Germline loops: CDR1 SGDLS, CDR2 YYNGEE. The chain's CDR3 is CASSQGAGGYTDTQYF.

The V call is TRBV20-1, the J call TRBJ1-6; TCRdb gives TRBD1 as the D gene, but with no DNA this cannot be confirmed. From germline, CDR1 is DFQATT and CDR2 SNEGSKA (reference sequence). The CDR3 runs 16 residues. CDR3 protein: CSARDPDSGDNSPLHF.

J is TRBJ2-7 and V is TRBV6-2 or TRBV6-3; without DNA, the TCRdb call of TRBD2 cannot be checked. The length of the CDR3 is 15 residues. CDR1 and CDR2 (germline): MNHEY, SVGEGT. CDR3 residues: CASSYTAKEDYEQYF.

This chain connects TRBV5-1 to TRBJ1-1; TCRdb calls TRBD1, which cannot be checked without DNA. Germline-derived CDR1 and CDR2 are SGHRS and YFSETQ. The CDR3 is 15 residues long. The CDR3 spells CASTTQDAWSTEAFF.